The 31 T cell receptor beta chains below all came from one sample that was sequenced in a study of T cell repertoires in cytomegalovirus infection (dated by TCRdb to about 2019). The sequencer listed for this sample is Illumina HiSeq 1500. TCRdb redid the processing of the public reads, applying fastp at Q25 and MiXCR, and retained in-frame beta chains. Merged by CDR3 protein, the rows form single entries marked with the most common genes and DNA. This sample comprises about 320,000 distinct CDR3 sequences, more than 8% of them detected only once. The ten largest make up roughly 4% of the sample. Sequencing was done on a sample of PBMCs. These receptors all come from a human donor in good health (CMV status not recorded). Some clones in this sample may be carry-over from other donors' samples.

The sample holds many counts of this clonotype. This chain links TRBV7-2 with TRBJ2-1; TRBD2 matches 8 bases. The V and J ends lost 2 bases and 3 bases, in that order; junction bases with no gene match: 3. The CDR3 is made up of 15 amino acids. CDR1 is SGHTA and CDR2 is FQGNSA in the germline V gene. In DNA, the CDR3 is TGTGCCAGCAGCTTAACCAGCGGGGGCTACAATGAGCAGTTCTTC. Translated, it gives CASSLTSGGYNEQFF.

The CDR3, as DNA: TGTGCCAGCAGTTACTCCGCTAGCGGGAGCTCCTACAATGAGCAGTTCTTC. This sequence encodes CASSYSASGSSYNEQFF. The chain joins TRBV6-5 to TRBJ2-1; TRBD2 agrees at 10 bases. This CDR3 comprises 17 residues. From germline, CDR1 is MNHEY and CDR2 SVGAGI. After removal of 0 bases from V and 0 bases from J, the junction contained 2 bases not matched to a gene.

This chain uses TRBV20-1 with TRBJ1-5; maybe TRBD1 (6 bases). Germline V gene lookup returns CDR1 DFQATT and CDR2 SNEGSKA (reference sequence). The CDR3 length is 13 residues. V was cut by 3 bases and J by 7 bases, with 13 bases left in between. In nucleotides, the CDR3 is TGCAGTGCTAGCAGGGGATCGGGGCAGCCCCAGCATTTT. This gives the protein CSASRGSGQPQHF.

This clonotype came up a few times. The chain has TRBV14 and TRBJ1-6, with 7 bases matching TRBD1. Germline assignment: CDR1 SGHDN and CDR2 FVKESK. This CDR3 spans 16 amino acids. After removal of 1 base from V and 10 bases from J, the junction contained 10 bases not matched to a gene. The DNA for the CDR3 is TGTGCCAGCAGCCAAGGGACAGGCTTCGTGAACTCACCCCTCCACTTT. It yields the protein CASSQGTGFVNSPLHF.

This clonotype has a count of ten or more. The chain uses TRBV7-2 and TRBJ1-6, with D perhaps TRBD1 (5 bases). CDR3 length: 14 residues. Trimming removed 2 bases from V and 14 bases from J, with 16 bases in between. In germline, CDR1 is SGHTA, CDR2 FQGNSA. CDR3 in amino acids: CASSLSRGTLTLHF. CDR3 nucleotides: TGTGCCAGCAGCTTAAGTAGGGGAACTCTCACCCTCCACTTT.

This clonotype was seen a few times. The V and J genes are TRBV15 and TRBJ2-1, with D unresolved. The CDR3 is 13 amino acids. Germline CDR1 reads LNHNV; CDR2 reads YYDKDF (reference sequence). The V end lost 0 bases, the J end lost 6 bases, and 6 bases lay between the germline ends. The CDR3 is CATSRDELNEQFF. The CDR3 DNA is TGTGCCACCAGCAGAGATGAGCTCAATGAGCAGTTCTTC.

This clonotype was observed at least ten times. The V call is TRBV6-2 or TRBV6-3, the J call TRBJ2-5; D unresolved. CDR1 and CDR2 from the germline V gene are MNHEY and SVGEGT. V was shortened by 4 bases and J by 10 bases, with 16 bases between the two germline ends. The CDR3 spans 13 residues. CDR3 loop: CASSSPVYLVQYF. The CDR3 coding sequence is TGTGCCAGCAGTTCCCCAGTCTATCTTGTCCAGTACTTC.

This clonotype was seen more than once but under ten times. The chain couples TRBV20-1 to TRBJ2-7; 7 bases are shared with TRBD1. This CDR3 spans 16 amino acids. J gave up 0 bases and V 3 bases, and 11 bases lay outside the gene matches. CDR1 and CDR2 (germline): DFQATT, SNEGSKA (reference sequence). CDR3 sequence: CSASSPLTGSSYEQYF. The DNA of the CDR3 is TGCAGTGCTAGTAGTCCCCTGACAGGGAGCTCCTACGAGCAGTACTTC.

This clonotype was seen at least ten times. This chain uses TRBV7-2 with TRBJ2-5; no clear D. The CDR3 contains 11 residues. Trimming removed 5 bases at V and 4 bases at J, with 5 bases between. Germline CDR1 is SGHTA and CDR2 is FQGNSA. CDR3 bases: TGTGCCAGCAGCGCCCGAGAGACCCAGTACTTC. Translated, it gives CASSARETQYF. Full variable domain (missing parts from reference TRBV7-2 and TRBJ2-5): GAGVSQSPSNKVTEKGKDVELRCDPISGHTALYWYRQSLGQGLEFLIYFQGNSAPDKSGLPSDRFSAERTGGSVSTLTIQRTQQEDSAVYLCASSARETQYFGPGTRLLVL.

This clonotype was observed many times. The V gene is TRBV7-3, the J gene TRBJ2-2; possibly TRBD2 for D (5 bases). The CDR3 spans 17 residues. Trimming pared 5 bases from V and 0 bases from J, leaving 16 bases between. Germline CDR1 reads SGHTA; CDR2 reads FQGTGA. The CDR3 region is CASSLSAGESNTGELFF. The CDR3 DNA sequence: TGTGCCAGCAGCCTCAGTGCGGGCGAGTCGAACACCGGGGAGCTGTTTTTT.

This clonotype was counted only a few times. DNA for the CDR3: TGCGCCAGCAGCCTTAAAATGGCGGTGAACACTGAAGCTTTCTTT. As protein: CASSLKMAVNTEAFF. The gene calls are TRBV4-1 and TRBJ1-1, with no clear D. The CDR3 has 15 amino acids. Looked up from germline, CDR1 is MGHRA and CDR2 is YSYEKL. V lost 4 bases to trimming and J lost 0 bases, with 12 bases between them.

This clonotype showed up many times. This chain uses TRBV6-1 with TRBJ1-4; D is uncertain. Germline CDR1 reads MNHNS; CDR2 reads SASEGT. The length of the CDR3 is 16 residues. Trimming left V 5 bases short and J 5 bases short, with 18 bases between. The CDR3 loop is CASSPRTVTINEKLFF. In DNA form, the CDR3 reads TGTGCCAGCAGTCCCCGGACCGTTACGATAAATGAAAAACTGTTTTTT.

This clonotype was seen at least ten times. The V and J genes are TRBV7-9 and TRBJ1-4; TRBD1 is a possible D gene (6 bases). V was cut by 3 bases and J by 11 bases, with 19 bases left in between. CDR3 length: 15 amino acids. In germline, CDR1 is SEHNR, CDR2 FQNEAQ (reference sequence). CDR3 nucleotide sequence: TGTGCCAGCAGCTTCCGGGACAAGAGTTTAGGGAAACTGTTTTTT. It codes for CASSFRDKSLGKLFF.

This clonotype was found a few times. V and J are TRBV24-1 and TRBJ2-1, with 7 bases lining up with TRBD1. The CDR3 consists of 14 residues. The trim removed 6 bases at V and 6 bases at J, leaving 7 bases unmatched. Germline CDR1 KGHDR, CDR2 SFDVKD. CDR3: CATSKHGDSNEQFF. CDR3 nucleotides: TGTGCCACCAGTAAACACGGGGACAGCAATGAGCAGTTCTTC.

This chain connects TRBV7-2 to TRBJ2-4, with 7 nucleotides matching TRBD2. V lost 5 bases, J lost 6 bases, and 10 bases stayed unmatched. There are 15 residues in the CDR3. In germline, CDR1 is SGHTA, CDR2 FQGNSA. CDR3 sequence reads: CASSTVARGGNIQYF. The CDR3 coding sequence is TGTGCCAGCAGCACGGTCGCTCGCGGGGGAAACATTCAGTACTTC.

The chain links TRBV6-2 or TRBV6-3 to TRBJ2-1; 7 bases align to TRBD2. The CDR3 extends over 16 amino acids. Germline CDR1 and CDR2: MNHEY and SVGEGT. Losses at the gene ends were 5 bases for V and 10 bases for J; bases not matched to a gene: 17. The CDR3 reads CASSNAQAGLYREQFF. Written as DNA, the CDR3 is TGTGCCAGCAGTAATGCCCAAGCGGGGCTTTACAGAGAGCAGTTCTTC.

The CDR3 protein is CASSRSGGRNTIYF. DNA of the CDR3: TGTGCCAGCAGTCGCTCCGGGGGCCGAAACACCATATATTTT. The chain carries TRBV6-2 or TRBV6-3 and TRBJ1-3; D is possibly TRBD1 (6 bases). V was shortened by 5 bases and J by 5 bases, with 13 bases between the two germline ends. Germline CDR1 MNHEY, CDR2 SVGEGT. The CDR3 is 14 amino acids.

J is TRBJ1-5 and V is TRBV7-2; 8 bases map to TRBD1. Germline V gives CDR1 SGHTA, CDR2 FQGNSA. The trim removed 4 bases at V and 5 bases at J, leaving 7 bases unmatched. CDR3 size: 15 residues. The CDR3 DNA follows: TGTGCCAGCAGCTCCGACAGGGGTAGGCATCAGCCCCAGCATTTT. This gives the protein CASSSDRGRHQPQHF.

The V gene is TRBV7-6, the J gene TRBJ2-7, with 11 bases lining up with TRBD2. Germline CDR1 reads SGHVS; CDR2 reads FNYEAQ. There are 16 residues in the CDR3. After removal of 0 bases from V and 3 bases from J, the junction contained 4 bases not matched to a gene. CDR3 in amino acids: CASSLAGGTSGYEQYF. CDR3 in DNA: TGTGCCAGCAGCTTAGCCGGCGGGACTAGCGGCTACGAGCAGTACTTC.

This clonotype has just a few counts. This chain uses TRBV2 with TRBJ2-5, with 8 positions matching TRBD1. The germline CDR1 and CDR2 sequences are SNHLY and FYNNEI. The CDR3 runs 13 residues. After removal of 4 bases from V and 5 bases from J, the junction contained 3 bases not matched to a gene. As DNA, the CDR3 is TGTGCCAGCAGTGTGGGACAGGTGGAGACCCAGTACTTC. It specifies CASSVGQVETQYF.

Ten or more counts support this clonotype. This chain joins TRBV6-1 and TRBJ1-3; 9 bases are shared with TRBD1. The J segment lost 4 bases and the V segment lost 4 bases, leaving 8 bases of the junction unmatched. Germline values: CDR1 MNHNS, CDR2 SASEGT. The CDR3 consists of 16 residues. The CDR3 region has the DNA TGTGCCAGCAGTGGTGAGGGACAGGGAAGCGGAAACACCATATATTTT. It yields the protein CASSGEGQGSGNTIYF.

This clonotype has only a few counts. The chain recombines TRBV6-2 or TRBV6-3 with TRBJ1-2; TRBD1 agrees at 8 bases. The V and J ends lost 4 bases and 14 bases, in that order; junction bases with no gene match: 9. In germline, CDR1 is MNHEY, CDR2 SVGEGT. CDR3 length: 12 amino acids. This CDR3 reads CASSSAGGGSTF. In nucleotides, the CDR3 is TGTGCCAGCAGTTCCGCAGGGGGCGGATCTACCTTC.

This clonotype was detected a few times. This chain uses TRBV11-1 with TRBJ2-2; TRBD1 matches at 7 bases. The CDR3 covers 15 residues. Germline V gene data show CDR1 as SGHAT and CDR2 as FQDESV (reference sequence). Germline trimming cut 5 bases from V and 7 bases from J; bases unmatched to any gene: 10. The CDR3 spells CASSRDRDQGGELFF. The CDR3 nucleotides read TGTGCCAGCAGCAGAGACAGGGATCAAGGCGGGGAGCTGTTTTTT.

The chain has TRBV24-1 and TRBJ2-1; 10 bases are shared with TRBD2. CDR1 is KGHDR and CDR2 is SFDVKD in the germline V gene. The length of the CDR3 is 18 residues. V shed 11 bases, J shed 10 bases, and the junction held 25 bases outside the gene matches. This chain's CDR3 is CANLSLAGVPILQCEQFF. In nucleotides, the CDR3 is TGTGCCAACCTATCGCTAGCGGGAGTCCCTATCCTACAATGCGAGCAGTTCTTC.

A few counts support this clonotype. The chain combines TRBV6-2 or TRBV6-3 with TRBJ1-1; 9 nucleotides match TRBD1. CDR1 and CDR2 (germline): MNHEY, SVGEGT. The CDR3 has 14 residues. The V gene end was trimmed by 2 bases and the J gene end by 4 bases; junction bases not matched to a gene: 2. The CDR3 sequence: CASSYMDRGTEAFF. As DNA, the CDR3 is TGTGCCAGCAGTTACATGGACAGGGGCACTGAAGCTTTCTTT.

The chain couples TRBV10-3 to TRBJ1-1; TRBD1 matches 7 bases. V trimming: 10 bases; J trimming: 0 bases; junction bases outside the gene matches: 17. The CDR3 totals 17 residues. Germline CDR1 is ENHRY and CDR2 is SYGVKD. The CDR3 DNA reads as TGTGCCACCCGCGGGGGGGACAGTAGATTAATGAACACTGAAGCTTTCTTT. The encoded protein is CATRGGDSRLMNTEAFF.

This clonotype was observed a handful of times. The V and J genes are TRBV20-1 and TRBJ1-1; D ambiguous. V was cut by 5 bases and J by 6 bases, with 10 bases left in between. This CDR3 has 11 residues. CDR1 DFQATT and CDR2 SNEGSKA come from the germline V gene (reference sequence). DNA of the CDR3: TGCAGTGCTCTGGCGGGCGCTGAAGCTTTCTTT. Translating gives CSALAGAEAFF.

This clonotype was recorded many times. The rearrangement links TRBV7-2 to TRBJ1-4; 10 nucleotides match TRBD1. The CDR3 has 14 residues. Trimming at V came to 5 bases and at J to 6 bases, leaving 3 bases not matched to a gene. Germline V gene lookup returns CDR1 SGHTA and CDR2 FQGNSA. The CDR3, as DNA: TGTGCCAGCAGCCAAGACAGGGGGCATGAAAAACTGTTTTTT. This codes for CASSQDRGHEKLFF.

This clonotype appeared many times. This rearrangement joins TRBV2 to TRBJ2-6; 11 bases are shared with TRBD2. Per the germline V gene, CDR1 is SNHLY and CDR2 is FYNNEI. This CDR3 region has 18 residues. The ends lost 5 bases at V and 0 bases at J; junction bases unmatched: 6. CDR3 sequence reads: CASSIRLAGFSGANVLTF. DNA of the CDR3: TGTGCCAGCAGTATTCGACTAGCGGGATTCTCTGGGGCCAACGTCCTGACTTTC.

This sequence joins TRBV12-3 or TRBV12-4 and TRBJ1-3; D is unresolved. This CDR3 is 12 amino acids long. V was cut by 6 bases and J by 8 bases, with 11 bases left in between. CDR3 sequence: CASSPTPDTIYF. CDR3 bases: TGTGCCAGCAGCCCTACTCCGGACACCATATATTTT.

This clonotype was seen repeatedly, ten times or more. The chain recombines TRBV7-7 with TRBJ2-3, with 7 bases identical to TRBD1. V gave up 5 bases and J gave up 5 bases; unmatched junction bases: 4. Germline CDR1 reads SSHAT; CDR2 reads FNYEAQ (reference sequence). The length of the CDR3 is 13 residues. CDR3: CASSATGLDTQYF. For the CDR3, the DNA is TGTGCCAGCAGCGCGACAGGGCTAGATACGCAGTATTTT. Drawing the rest from reference TRBV7-7 and TRBJ2-3, the complete variable domain is GAGVSQSPRYKVTKRGQDVTLRCDPISSHATLYWYQQALGQGPEFLTYFNYEAQPDKSGLPSDRFSAERPEGSISTLTIQRTEQRDSAMYRCASSATGLDTQYFGPGTRLTVL.